This T cell receptor beta chain was retrieved from a study of cytomegalovirus exposure and HLA in healthy donors. The PCR contained 60 Vbeta and 13 Jbeta primers. The protocol was immunoSEQ multiplex PCR, while the TCRdb copy is restricted to in-frame clones and leaves out a portion. This sample has 140,000 or so clones, with roughly 80% found just once. This CDR3 is built from 13 residues. In germline, CDR1 is KGHSH, CDR2 LQKENI. Trimming removed 4 bases at V and 7 bases at J, with 14 bases between. Material for sequencing was PBMCs. V is TRBV18 and J is TRBJ2-7; the D gene is possibly TRBD1 (6 bases). The TCR comes from a woman aged 40 to 50 in good health and CMV-seropositive. CDR3 sequence: CASSRDNLREQYF. CDR3 in DNA: TGTGCCAGCTCACGGGACAACCTCAGGGAGCAGTACTTC.